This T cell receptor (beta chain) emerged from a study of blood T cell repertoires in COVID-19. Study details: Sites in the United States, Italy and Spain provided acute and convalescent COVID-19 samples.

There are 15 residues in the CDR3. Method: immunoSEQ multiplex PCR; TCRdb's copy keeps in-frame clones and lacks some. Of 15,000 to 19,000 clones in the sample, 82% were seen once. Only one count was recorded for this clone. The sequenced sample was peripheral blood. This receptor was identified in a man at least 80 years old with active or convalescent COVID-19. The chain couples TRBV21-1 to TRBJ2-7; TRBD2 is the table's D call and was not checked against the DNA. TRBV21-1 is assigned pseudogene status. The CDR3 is CASSKGRDQAPKEYF. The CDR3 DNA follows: TGTGCCAGCAGCAAAGGGCGGGACCAAGCCCCAAAGGAGTACTTC.